The T cell receptor beta chain described here comes from a study of pediatric ulcerative colitis. No immunosuppressive drugs were given to ulcerative colitis patients before diagnostic colonoscopy. Trimming removed 4 bases from V and 5 bases from J, with 12 bases in between. The germline V gene has CDR1 SGHKS and CDR2 YYEKEE (reference sequence). The length of the CDR3 is 13 residues. Points from the study as a whole: Rectal repertoires separated controls, mild-moderate and acute severe colitis. Blood-rectal clonal overlap within each person was significantly higher in ulcerative colitis patients than controls.

Up to 500,000 reads were sequenced per sample. Here immunoSEQ multiplex PCR was the method, and the copy in TCRdb shows in-frame clones only, minus some. Altogether 60,000 or so clones are present, 70% to 80% being singletons, with the ten largest covering under 6.5%. Details on this clone: Its antigen remains unknown.

Sequencing used blood. This sequence joins TRBV5-5 and TRBJ2-5; D is possibly TRBD2 (5 bases). The clonotype was recovered from a boy between 10 and 17 years old with moderate ulcerative colitis. As DNA, the CDR3 is TGTGCCAGCAGCCCCTGGGCGGGTGAGACCCAGTACTTC. As protein: CASSPWAGETQYF. Drawing the rest from reference TRBV5-5 and TRBJ2-5, the complete variable domain is DAGVTQSPTHLIKTRGQQVTLRCSPISGHKSVSWYQQVLGQGPQFIFQYYEKEERGRGNFPDRFSARQFPNYSSELNVNALLLGDSALYLCASSPWAGETQYFGPGTRLLVL.